This TCR beta chain was found in a study of identical twins. TCRdb re-analysed the 5' RACE reads in MiXCR, keeping a single row per CDR3 protein. Of about 520,000 distinct CDR3 sequences in the sample, under 25% were seen once. This clonotype was observed many times. The CDR3 has 15 amino acids. Trimming cost V 6 bases and J 0 bases; bases outside gene matches: 5. All of the donors were Caucasians in good health. Another study also made use of these data, one on T cells expressing NK-cell markers. That work states: Sequencing of TCR beta repertoires drew on sorted CD3+CD56+NKG2C+, CD3+CD56+NKG2C- and CD3+CD56-NKG2C+ T cells. The study found these clonotypes also leading the CD3+CD56-NKG2C+ fraction in a handful of donors.

V is TRBV12-3 or TRBV12-4 and J is TRBJ1-5, with TRBD1 identical over 7 bases. The material sequenced was CD4+ T cells sorted from blood. The clonotype comes from a young woman in good health. The CDR3 protein is CASSPGQYSNQPQHF. CDR3 bases: TGTGCCAGCAGCCCGGGACAGTATAGCAATCAGCCCCAGCATTTT.